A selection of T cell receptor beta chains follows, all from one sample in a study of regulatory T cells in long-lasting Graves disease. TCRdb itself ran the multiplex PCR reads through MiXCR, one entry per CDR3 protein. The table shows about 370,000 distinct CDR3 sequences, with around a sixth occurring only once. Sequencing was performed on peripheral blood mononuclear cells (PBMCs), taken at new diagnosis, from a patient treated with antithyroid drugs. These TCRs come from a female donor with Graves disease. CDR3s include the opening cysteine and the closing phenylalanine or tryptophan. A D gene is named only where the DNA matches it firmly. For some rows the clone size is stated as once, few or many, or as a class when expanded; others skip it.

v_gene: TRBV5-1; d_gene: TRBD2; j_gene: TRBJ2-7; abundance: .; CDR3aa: CASSSSGGLSSYEQYF; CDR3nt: TGCGCCAGCAGCTCTAGCGGGGGCCTCAGCTCCTACGAGCAGTACTTC
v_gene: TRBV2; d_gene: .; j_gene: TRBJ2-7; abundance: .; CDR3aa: CASSEAGLAGEQYF; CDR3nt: TGTGCCAGCAGTGAAGCGGGGTTGGCGGGCGAGCAGTACTTC
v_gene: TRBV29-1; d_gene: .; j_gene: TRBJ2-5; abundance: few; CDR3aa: CSVGRQETQYF; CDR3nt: TGCAGCGTTGGACGGCAAGAGACCCAGTACTTC
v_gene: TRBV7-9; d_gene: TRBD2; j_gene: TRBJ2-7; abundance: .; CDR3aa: CASRLAGYEQYF; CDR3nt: TGTGCCAGCAGACTAGCGGGATACGAGCAGTACTTC
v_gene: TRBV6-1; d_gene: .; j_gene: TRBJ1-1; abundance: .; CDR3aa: CASRTMGEAFF; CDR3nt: TGTGCCAGCAGAACTATGGGAGAAGCTTTCTTT
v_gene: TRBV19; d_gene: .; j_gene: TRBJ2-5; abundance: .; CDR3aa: CASSIDRPGQETQYF; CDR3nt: TGTGCCAGTAGTATAGACCGGCCAGGACAAGAGACCCAGTACTTC
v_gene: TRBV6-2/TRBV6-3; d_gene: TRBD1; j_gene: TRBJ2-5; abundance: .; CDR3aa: CASSHSQGHQETQYF; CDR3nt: TGTGCCAGCAGTCATTCACAGGGGCACCAAGAGACCCAGTACTTC
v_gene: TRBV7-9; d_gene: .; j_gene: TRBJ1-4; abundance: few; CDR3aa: CASSSAKLGGNNEKLFF; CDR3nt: TGTGCCAGCAGCTCGGCCAAACTCGGAGGGAATAATGAAAAACTGTTTTTT
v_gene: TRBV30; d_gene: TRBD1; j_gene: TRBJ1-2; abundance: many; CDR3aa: CAWSDRVGYTF; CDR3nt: TGTGCCTGGAGCGACAGGGTTGGCTACACCTTC
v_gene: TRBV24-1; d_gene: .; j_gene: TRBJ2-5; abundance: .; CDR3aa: CATSDLNRGGQETQYF; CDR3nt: TGTGCCACCAGTGATTTGAACAGGGGAGGGCAAGAGACCCAGTACTTC
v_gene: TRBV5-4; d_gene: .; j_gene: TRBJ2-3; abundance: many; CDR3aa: CASSTTDKGVDTQYF; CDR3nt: TGTGCCAGCAGCACAACGGACAAGGGGGTCGATACGCAGTATTTT
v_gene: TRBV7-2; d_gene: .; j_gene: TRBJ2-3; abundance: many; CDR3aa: CASSSQTRGIADTQYF; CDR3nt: TGTGCCAGCAGCTCCCAGACTAGAGGTATCGCAGATACGCAGTATTTT
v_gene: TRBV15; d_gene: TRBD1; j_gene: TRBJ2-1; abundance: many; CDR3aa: CATSRRIGTGGGDEQFF; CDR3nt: TGTGCCACCAGCAGACGGATCGGGACAGGGGGCGGGGATGAGCAGTTCTTC
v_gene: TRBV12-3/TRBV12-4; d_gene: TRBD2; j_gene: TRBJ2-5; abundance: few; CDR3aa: CASTGGPGETQYF; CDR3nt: TGTGCCAGCACGGGGGGGCCCGGGGAGACCCAGTACTTC
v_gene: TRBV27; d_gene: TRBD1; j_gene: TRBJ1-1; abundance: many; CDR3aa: CASSPQGAEKGNTEAFF; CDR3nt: TGTGCCAGCAGTCCACAGGGGGCAGAAAAAGGGAACACTGAAGCTTTCTTT
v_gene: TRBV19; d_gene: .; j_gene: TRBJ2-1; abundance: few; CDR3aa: CASSIGTVLSYNEQFF; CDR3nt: TGTGCCAGTAGTATAGGGACAGTCCTCTCCTACAATGAGCAGTTCTTC
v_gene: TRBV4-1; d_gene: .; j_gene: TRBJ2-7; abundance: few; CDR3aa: CASSQVTTREQYF; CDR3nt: TGCGCCAGCAGCCAAGTTACTACCAGGGAGCAGTACTTC
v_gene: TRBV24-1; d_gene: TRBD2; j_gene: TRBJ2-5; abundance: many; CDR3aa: CATSDGLNGTSGKETQYF; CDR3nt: TGTGCCACCAGTGATGGTTTGAACGGGACTAGCGGAAAAGAGACCCAGTACTTC
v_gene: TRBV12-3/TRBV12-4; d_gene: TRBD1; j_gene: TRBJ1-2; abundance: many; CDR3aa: CASSQNRGNYGYTF; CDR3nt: TGTGCCAGCAGTCAGAACAGGGGAAACTATGGCTACACCTTC
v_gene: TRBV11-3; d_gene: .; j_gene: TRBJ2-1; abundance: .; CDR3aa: CASSLGVEGDEQFF; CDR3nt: TGTGCCAGCAGCTTAGGCGTGGAGGGCGATGAGCAGTTCTTC
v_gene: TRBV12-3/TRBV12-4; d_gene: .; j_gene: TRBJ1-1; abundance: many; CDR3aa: CASSFTGAEAFF; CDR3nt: TGTGCCAGCAGTTTTACGGGGGCTGAAGCTTTCTTT
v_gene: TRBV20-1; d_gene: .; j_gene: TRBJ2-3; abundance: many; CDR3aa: CSATGPQGGTDTQYF; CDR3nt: TGCAGTGCTACGGGACCCCAAGGGGGCACAGATACGCAGTATTTT
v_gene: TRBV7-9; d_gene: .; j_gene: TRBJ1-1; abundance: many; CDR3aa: CASSLVIGNTEAFF; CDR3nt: TGTGCCAGCAGCTTAGTCATAGGGAACACTGAAGCTTTCTTT
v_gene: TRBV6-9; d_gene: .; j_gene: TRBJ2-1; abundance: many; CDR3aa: CASSYSYEQFF; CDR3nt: TGTGCCAGCAGTTACTCCTATGAGCAGTTCTTC
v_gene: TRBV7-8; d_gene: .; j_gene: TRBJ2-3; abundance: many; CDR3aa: CASSPSGTRTDTQYF; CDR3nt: TGTGCCAGCAGCCCATCCGGGACTCGCACAGATACGCAGTATTTT
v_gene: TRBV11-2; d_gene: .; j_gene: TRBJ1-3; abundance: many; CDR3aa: CASSFWGNSGNTIYF; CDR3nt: TGTGCCAGCAGCTTTTGGGGTAACTCTGGAAACACCATATATTTT
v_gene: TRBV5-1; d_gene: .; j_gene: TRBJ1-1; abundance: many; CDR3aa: CASSGGPSNTEAFF; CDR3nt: TGCGCCAGCAGCGGAGGACCATCGAACACTGAAGCTTTCTTT
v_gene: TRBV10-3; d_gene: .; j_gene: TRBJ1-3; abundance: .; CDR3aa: CAIRGVGNTIYF; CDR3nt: TGTGCCATCCGGGGGGTCGGAAACACCATATATTTT
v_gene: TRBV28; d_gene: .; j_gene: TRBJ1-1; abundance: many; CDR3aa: CASTLGGARAFF; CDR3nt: TGTGCCAGCACCTTGGGGGGTGCGAGGGCTTTCTTT
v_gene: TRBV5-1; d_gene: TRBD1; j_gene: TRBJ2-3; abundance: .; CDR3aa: CASTEGATDTQYF; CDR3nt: TGCGCCAGCACCGAGGGGGCAACAGATACGCAGTATTTT
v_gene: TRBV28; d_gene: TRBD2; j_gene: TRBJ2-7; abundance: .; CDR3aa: CASSSTSGGVYEQYF; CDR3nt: TGTGCCAGCAGTTCTACTAGCGGGGGGGTTTACGAGCAGTACTTC
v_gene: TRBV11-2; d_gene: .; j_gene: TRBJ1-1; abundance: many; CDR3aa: CASSLQYGTDGTGAFF; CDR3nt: TGTGCCAGCAGCTTACAATACGGGACCGACGGAACCGGAGCTTTCTTT
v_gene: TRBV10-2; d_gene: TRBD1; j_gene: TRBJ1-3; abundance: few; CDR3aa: CATTNHRGSGNTIYF; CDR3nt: TGCGCCACCACGAACCACAGGGGGTCTGGAAACACCATATATTTT
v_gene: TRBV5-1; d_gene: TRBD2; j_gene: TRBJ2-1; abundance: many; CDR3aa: CASSLRLAGSSYNEQFF; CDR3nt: TGCGCCAGCAGCTTGAGACTAGCGGGGAGCTCCTACAATGAGCAGTTCTTC
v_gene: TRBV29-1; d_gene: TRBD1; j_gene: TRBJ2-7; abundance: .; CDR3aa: CSVGQDEQYF; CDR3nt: TGCAGCGTCGGACAGGACGAGCAGTACTTC
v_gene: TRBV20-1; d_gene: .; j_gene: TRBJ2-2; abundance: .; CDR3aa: CSARDSLRGANTGELFF; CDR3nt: TGCAGTGCTAGAGATAGCCTGAGGGGCGCAAACACCGGGGAGCTGTTTTTT
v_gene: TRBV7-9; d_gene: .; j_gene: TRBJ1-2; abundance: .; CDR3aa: CASSLNPPGTHPTGYGYTF; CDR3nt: TGTGCCAGCAGCTTAAATCCCCCCGGGACGCACCCGACGGGCTATGGCTACACCTTC
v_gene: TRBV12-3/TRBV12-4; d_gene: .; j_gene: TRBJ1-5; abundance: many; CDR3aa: CASSYNRFLPSHNQPQHF; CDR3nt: TGTGCCAGCAGTTACAATAGGTTCCTTCCTTCCCACAATCAGCCCCAGCATTTT
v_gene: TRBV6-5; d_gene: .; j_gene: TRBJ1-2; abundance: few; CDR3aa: CASSYSPRGNYGYTF; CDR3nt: TGTGCCAGCAGTTACTCCCCTCGGGGGAACTATGGCTACACCTTC
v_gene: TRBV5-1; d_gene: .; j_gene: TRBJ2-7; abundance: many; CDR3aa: CASSLGQVRYEQYF; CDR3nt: TGCGCCAGCAGCTTGGGACAGGTGAGGTACGAGCAGTACTTC
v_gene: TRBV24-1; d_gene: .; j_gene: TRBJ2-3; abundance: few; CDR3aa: CATSDRGDSTDTQYF; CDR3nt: TGTGCCACCAGTGATAGGGGGGATAGCACAGATACGCAGTATTTT
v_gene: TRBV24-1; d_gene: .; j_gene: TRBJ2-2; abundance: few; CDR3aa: CATSDTTGTSTPGELFF; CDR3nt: TGTGCCACCAGTGATACCACCGGGACTTCCACCCCCGGGGAGCTGTTTTTT
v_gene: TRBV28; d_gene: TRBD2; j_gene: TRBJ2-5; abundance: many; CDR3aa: CASSPPSGASGRAGETQYF; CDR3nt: TGTGCCAGCAGCCCCCCGTCCGGGGCTAGCGGGAGGGCCGGGGAGACCCAGTACTTC
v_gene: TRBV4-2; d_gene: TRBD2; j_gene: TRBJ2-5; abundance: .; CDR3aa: CASSQGGRGEETQYF; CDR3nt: TGTGCCAGCAGCCAGGGCGGGAGAGGGGAAGAGACCCAGTACTTC
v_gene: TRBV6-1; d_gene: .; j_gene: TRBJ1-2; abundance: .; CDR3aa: CATAGGRGYTF; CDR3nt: TGTGCCACGGCGGGGGGCCGTGGCTACACCTTC
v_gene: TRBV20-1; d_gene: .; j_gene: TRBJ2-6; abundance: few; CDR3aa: CSAHDNGANVLTF; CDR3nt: TGCAGTGCTCACGACAATGGGGCCAACGTCCTGACTTTC